The present entry profiles one T cell receptor (beta chain) with its context. No antigen is known for it. Base quality data are lacking; no much larger clone is found one base away. This sample is part of a study of technical replicates of blood from a few donors (dated by TCRdb to the late 2010s). Library creation used the immunoSEQ multiplex PCR assay. TCRdb re-hosts the immuneACCESS table, in-frame sequences only. Its copies lack some clones; in the studies checked, an unresolved V gene accounts for under half of them, and the cause for the rest is not known. Counted in this sample were approximately 70,000 clones; 95% to 97% of them appeared once. 0.25% to 0.3% of the sample goes to the ten largest clones. The sample consisted of T cells isolated from PBMCs. The receptor's source is a human donor in good health.

The CDR3 region has the sequence CAWSATWNTEAFF. The DNA sequence follows: TGTGCCTGGAGTGCGACTTGGAACACTGAAGCTTTCTTT. This chain joins TRBV30 to TRBJ1-1; the D gene identity is not certain. The CDR3 starts with the cysteine, ends with the phenylalanine, and has 13 residues. The kept DNA is CDR3 alone, 39 bases in frame from the first base. Relative to germline, V is 1 base shorter and J is 1 base shorter, with 7 bases between their ends. The germline V gene (reference sequence) supplies CDR1 GTSNPN and CDR2 SVGIG.